The 15 T cell receptor beta chains reported below all come from one sample, sequenced in a study of OX40 agonist ivuxolimab in advanced cancers. The protocol was immunoSEQ multiplex PCR, while the TCRdb copy is restricted to in-frame clones and leaves out a portion. Altogether almost 85,000 clones are present, 85% to 90% being singletons, with the ten largest covering 6% to 8%. Material: CD4+ or CD8+ T cells sorted from blood, obtained in a trial of the OX40 agonist ivuxolimab. Every receptor here comes from an adult with an advanced solid tumor such as melanoma, head and neck, liver or kidney cancer.

The chain carries TRBV30 and TRBJ1-1, with 7 bases that match TRBD1. The CDR3 loop spans 14 amino acids. Germline V gene lookup returns CDR1 GTSNPN and CDR2 SVGIG (reference sequence). After removal of 2 bases from V and 1 base from J, the junction contained 4 bases not matched to a gene. The CDR3 loop is CAWSPGQPNTEAFF. CDR3 bases: TGTGCCTGGAGTCCGGGACAGCCGAACACTGAAGCTTTCTTT.

The chain carries TRBV5-6 and TRBJ1-1; D is undetermined. Germline V gene data show CDR1 as SGHDT and CDR2 as YYEEEE. CDR3 length equals 14 residues. The V end lost 2 bases, the J end lost 0 bases, and 8 bases lay between the germline ends. CDR3 residues: CASSFLTMNTEAFF. The CDR3 bases are TGTGCCAGCAGCTTCCTCACTATGAACACTGAAGCTTTCTTT.

The V gene is TRBV7-9, the J gene TRBJ1-6; possible D gene TRBD1, 5 bases. The V gene's germline CDR1 is SEHNR and CDR2 FQNEAQ (reference sequence). This CDR3 contains 13 residues. V was shortened by 10 bases and J by 10 bases, with 17 bases between the two germline ends. As DNA, the CDR3 is TGTGCCACCGGAGACAGTATAGGGTCACCCCTCCACTTT. It codes for CATGDSIGSPLHF. Filled out from reference TRBV7-9 and TRBJ1-6, the complete variable domain reads DTGVSQNPRHKITKRGQNVTFRCDPISEHNRLYWYRQTLGQGPEFLTYFQNEAQLEKSRLLSDRFSAERPKGSFSTLEIQRTEQGDSAMYLCATGDSIGSPLHFGNGTRLTVT.

This clone was counted a few times. The chain joins TRBV7-2 to TRBJ2-5; possibly TRBD1 for D (5 bases). Germline V lookup: CDR1 SGHTA, CDR2 FQGNSA. The CDR3 loop spans 12 amino acids. Trimming took off 5 bases at V and 4 bases at J, with 8 bases between the two ends. CDR3 region: CASSKGSETQYF. CDR3 nucleotide sequence: TGTGCCAGCAGCAAGGGGTCAGAGACCCAGTACTTC. The full variable domain, with the rest looked up from reference TRBV7-2 and TRBJ2-5, is GAGVSQSPSNKVTEKGKDVELRCDPISGHTALYWYRQSLGQGLEFLIYFQGNSAPDKSGLPSDRFSAERTGGSVSTLTIQRTQQEDSAVYLCASSKGSETQYFGPGTRLLVL.

This clone was detected only once. V is TRBV7-8 and J is TRBJ1-3; 9 bases are shared with TRBD1. CDR1 is SGHVS, CDR2 FQNEAQ, per germline. The trim removed 5 bases at V and 0 bases at J, leaving 8 bases unmatched. The CDR3 is 17 residues long. For the CDR3, the DNA is TGTGCCAGCAGCGTACAGGGGGCGACGCACTCTGGAAACACCATATATTTT. Encoded protein: CASSVQGATHSGNTIYF.

The J gene is TRBJ2-3, the V gene TRBV9; no clear D. Germline CDR1 and CDR2: SGDLS and YYNGEE. V was trimmed by 0 bases and J by 8 bases, leaving 16 bases between them. This CDR3 has 15 residues. As DNA, the CDR3 is TGTGCCAGCAGCGTAGGAGAAATGGGGAAAGGTACGCAGTATTTT. It encodes CASSVGEMGKGTQYF.

The chain recombines TRBV14 with TRBJ2-3, with D unclear. The CDR3 spans 13 residues. V lost 1 base to trimming and J lost 4 bases, with 6 bases between them. Germline V gene lookup returns CDR1 SGHDN and CDR2 FVKESK. DNA for the CDR3: TGTGCCAGCAGCCAAGGCATCCCAGATACGCAGTATTTT. Translating gives CASSQGIPDTQYF.

The rearrangement joins TRBV6-1 to TRBJ2-1, with a weak D call TRBD2 (5 bases). Trimming pared 0 bases from V and 6 bases from J, leaving 12 bases between. This CDR3 comprises 15 residues. Germline V gene lookup returns CDR1 MNHNS and CDR2 SASEGT. The CDR3, as DNA: TGTGCCAGCAGTGAAGCGAGCGGTGAATTCAATGAGCAGTTCTTC. It encodes CASSEASGEFNEQFF.

With respect to this clone: The same CDR3 can be traced to other DNA sequences in this sample. The V call is TRBV29-1, the J call TRBJ2-7; no clear D gene. CDR1 and CDR2 from the germline V gene are SQVTM and ANQGSEA. The CDR3 totals 11 residues. Trimming stripped 6 bases from V and 4 bases from J, with 10 bases between. CDR3 DNA sequence: TGCAGCGTGGCTGACTTGTACGAGCAGTACTTC. Translating gives CSVADLYEQYF.

V and J are TRBV2 and TRBJ1-4, with D unclear. V was shortened by 3 bases and J by 5 bases, with 16 bases between the two germline ends. Germline CDR1 reads SNHLY; CDR2 reads FYNNEI. The CDR3 is 16 residues long. This CDR3 is CASSDPPSGRNEKLFF. Written as DNA, the CDR3 is TGTGCCAGCAGTGATCCCCCGTCAGGTAGAAATGAAAAACTGTTTTTT.

This chain joins TRBV7-2 and TRBJ1-1; weak D call: TRBD1 (6 bases). The CDR3 covers 15 residues. Germline CDR1 and CDR2: SGHTA and FQGNSA. V lost 1 base, J lost 8 bases, and 17 bases lay in between. Written as DNA, the CDR3 is TGTGCCAGCAGCTTAGGAACGATACCGGGACAAGAAGCTTTCTTT. It translates to CASSLGTIPGQEAFF.

The chain combines TRBV11-1 with TRBJ1-2, with D maybe TRBD1 (5 bases). Looked up from germline, CDR1 is SGHAT and CDR2 is FQDESV (reference sequence). The CDR3 spans 16 residues. Between the trimmed V and J ends, which lost 5 bases and 0 bases, there was a span of 16 bases. CDR3 region: CASSPGWGSPNYGYTF. The CDR3 bases are TGTGCCAGCAGCCCGGGATGGGGCTCACCTAACTATGGCTACACCTTC.

V is TRBV5-6 and J is TRBJ1-1; unclear D gene. Germline CDR1 SGHDT, CDR2 YYEEEE. CDR3 length: 11 amino acids. Between the trimmed V and J ends, which lost 3 bases and 9 bases, there was a span of 9 bases. CDR3 amino acids: CASSSSGKAFF. In nucleotides, the CDR3 is TGTGCCAGCAGCTCTTCCGGAAAAGCTTTCTTT. Variable domain in full (rest from reference TRBV5-6 and TRBJ1-1): DAGVTQSPTHLIKTRGQQVTLRCSPKSGHDTVSWYQQALGQGPQFIFQYYEEEERQRGNFPDRFSGHQFPNYSSELNVNALLLGDSALYLCASSSSGKAFFGQGTRLTVV.

The V and J genes are TRBV18 and TRBJ2-5; 9 bases are shared with TRBD2. The V gene's germline CDR1 is KGHSH and CDR2 LQKENI. The V and J ends lost 6 bases and 6 bases, in that order; junction bases with no gene match: 11. The CDR3 is 15 residues long. The CDR3 sequence is CASSRGGGAGQTQYF. CDR3 DNA: TGTGCCAGCTCTCGAGGCGGGGGGGCCGGACAGACCCAGTACTTC. The full variable domain, its missing parts supplied by reference TRBV18 and TRBJ2-5, is NAGVMQNPRHLVRRRGQEARLRCSPMKGHSHVYWYRQLPEEGLKFMVYLQKENIIDESGMPKERFSAEFPKEGPSILRIQQVVRGDSAAYFCASSRGGGAGQTQYFGPGTRLLVL.

The chain uses TRBV29-1 and TRBJ1-2, with a possible D match to TRBD1 (5 bases). CDR3 length: 12 residues. The germline V gene has CDR1 SQVTM and CDR2 ANQGSEA. V was trimmed by 7 bases and J by 7 bases, leaving 16 bases between them. The CDR3 DNA sequence: TGCAGCGCCACCGGGCCCCAGGGTGGCTACACCTTC. It specifies CSATGPQGGYTF. Drawing the rest from reference TRBV29-1 and TRBJ1-2, the complete variable domain is SAVISQKPSRDICQRGTSLTIQCQVDSQVTMMFWYRQQPGQSLTLIATANQGSEATYESGFVIDKFPISRPNLTFSTLTVSNMSPEDSSIYLCSATGPQGGYTFGSGTRLTVV.